These T cell receptor beta chains were read from a single sample in a study of T cell repertoires in cytomegalovirus infection. TCRdb called the reads again in MiXCR, with one record for every CDR3 protein. The data contain roughly 760,000 distinct CDR3 sequences, 35% to 45% of them singletons. The sequenced material came from PBMCs. The receptors stem from a human donor in good health (CMV status not recorded). Some clones in this sample may be carry-over from other donors' samples. The CDR3 runs from the conserved cysteine through the conserved F or W. A D gene is named only where the DNA matches it firmly. Part of the rows lack a size; the others show once, few, many or a class for expanded clones.

d_call,j_call,clone_size,v_call,cdr3_nt,cdr3_aa
NA,TRBJ2-1,NA,TRBV24-1,TGTGCCACCAGTGCTTTCAATGAGCAGTTCTTC,CATSAFNEQFF
NA,TRBJ2-2,NA,TRBV28,NA,CASSSSPAPNTGELFF
TRBD1,TRBJ1-2,NA,TRBV18,TGTGCCAGTTCACCACTTCCTAGGGACAGGGGAGACTATGGCTACACCTTC,CASSPLPRDRGDYGYTF
TRBD1,TRBJ1-2,few,TRBV10-3,TGTGCCATCAGTGAGATGGAGGGACAGGGGAACTATGGCTACACCTTC,CAISEMEGQGNYGYTF
NA,TRBJ2-4,few,TRBV7-2,TGTGCCAGCAGCCCTCAAGGGGGGGGCATCGCCAAAAACATTCAGTACTTC,CASSPQGGGIAKNIQYF
TRBD2,TRBJ2-3,many,TRBV28,TGTGCCAGCAGTTTACGAAAGACTAGCGGGACAGATACGCAGTATTTT,CASSLRKTSGTDTQYF
NA,TRBJ2-1,few,TRBV20-1,TGCAGTGCTCAGCAGGGGGGACTGTACAATGAGCAGTTCTTC,CSAQQGGLYNEQFF
TRBD1,TRBJ2-7,few,TRBV29-1,TGCAGCGTTGATGGGACAGGGCCCGAGCAGTACTTC,CSVDGTGPEQYF
NA,TRBJ2-5,NA,TRBV28,TGTGCCAGCAGTAGTGGGGGAAAGACCCAGGACTTC,CASSSGGKTQDF
NA,TRBJ1-1,NA,TRBV7-4,TGTGCCAGCAGCTCCCGCACAGGGATCGCTGAAGCTTTCTTT,CASSSRTGIAEAFF
NA,TRBJ2-1,NA,TRBV9,TGTGCCAGCAGCCCGAGACGACTCCCCGGGGGTGAGCAGTTCTTC,CASSPRRLPGGEQFF
TRBD1,TRBJ2-2,NA,TRBV7-9,TGTGCCAGCAGTATGGACAGGCCAACGAACACCGGGGAGCTGTTTTTT,CASSMDRPTNTGELFF
NA,TRBJ1-1,few,TRBV25-1,TGTGCCAGCAGGGACGATACCATGAACACTGAAGCTTTCTTT,CASRDDTMNTEAFF
TRBD1,TRBJ2-5,NA,TRBV6-6,TGTGCCAGCAGTTACAGCGCCCGGGACAGTCAAGAGAGGGAGACCCAGTACTTC,CASSYSARDSQERETQYF
NA,TRBJ1-6,many,TRBV7-2,TGTGCCAGCAGCTTACGAGGGGCTAATTCACCCCTCCACTTT,CASSLRGANSPLHF
TRBD1,TRBJ2-7,many,TRBV6-1,TGTGCCAGCACCGGGAGACAGGGGGCAGGGACTAGATCCTACGAGCAGTACTTC,CASTGRQGAGTRSYEQYF